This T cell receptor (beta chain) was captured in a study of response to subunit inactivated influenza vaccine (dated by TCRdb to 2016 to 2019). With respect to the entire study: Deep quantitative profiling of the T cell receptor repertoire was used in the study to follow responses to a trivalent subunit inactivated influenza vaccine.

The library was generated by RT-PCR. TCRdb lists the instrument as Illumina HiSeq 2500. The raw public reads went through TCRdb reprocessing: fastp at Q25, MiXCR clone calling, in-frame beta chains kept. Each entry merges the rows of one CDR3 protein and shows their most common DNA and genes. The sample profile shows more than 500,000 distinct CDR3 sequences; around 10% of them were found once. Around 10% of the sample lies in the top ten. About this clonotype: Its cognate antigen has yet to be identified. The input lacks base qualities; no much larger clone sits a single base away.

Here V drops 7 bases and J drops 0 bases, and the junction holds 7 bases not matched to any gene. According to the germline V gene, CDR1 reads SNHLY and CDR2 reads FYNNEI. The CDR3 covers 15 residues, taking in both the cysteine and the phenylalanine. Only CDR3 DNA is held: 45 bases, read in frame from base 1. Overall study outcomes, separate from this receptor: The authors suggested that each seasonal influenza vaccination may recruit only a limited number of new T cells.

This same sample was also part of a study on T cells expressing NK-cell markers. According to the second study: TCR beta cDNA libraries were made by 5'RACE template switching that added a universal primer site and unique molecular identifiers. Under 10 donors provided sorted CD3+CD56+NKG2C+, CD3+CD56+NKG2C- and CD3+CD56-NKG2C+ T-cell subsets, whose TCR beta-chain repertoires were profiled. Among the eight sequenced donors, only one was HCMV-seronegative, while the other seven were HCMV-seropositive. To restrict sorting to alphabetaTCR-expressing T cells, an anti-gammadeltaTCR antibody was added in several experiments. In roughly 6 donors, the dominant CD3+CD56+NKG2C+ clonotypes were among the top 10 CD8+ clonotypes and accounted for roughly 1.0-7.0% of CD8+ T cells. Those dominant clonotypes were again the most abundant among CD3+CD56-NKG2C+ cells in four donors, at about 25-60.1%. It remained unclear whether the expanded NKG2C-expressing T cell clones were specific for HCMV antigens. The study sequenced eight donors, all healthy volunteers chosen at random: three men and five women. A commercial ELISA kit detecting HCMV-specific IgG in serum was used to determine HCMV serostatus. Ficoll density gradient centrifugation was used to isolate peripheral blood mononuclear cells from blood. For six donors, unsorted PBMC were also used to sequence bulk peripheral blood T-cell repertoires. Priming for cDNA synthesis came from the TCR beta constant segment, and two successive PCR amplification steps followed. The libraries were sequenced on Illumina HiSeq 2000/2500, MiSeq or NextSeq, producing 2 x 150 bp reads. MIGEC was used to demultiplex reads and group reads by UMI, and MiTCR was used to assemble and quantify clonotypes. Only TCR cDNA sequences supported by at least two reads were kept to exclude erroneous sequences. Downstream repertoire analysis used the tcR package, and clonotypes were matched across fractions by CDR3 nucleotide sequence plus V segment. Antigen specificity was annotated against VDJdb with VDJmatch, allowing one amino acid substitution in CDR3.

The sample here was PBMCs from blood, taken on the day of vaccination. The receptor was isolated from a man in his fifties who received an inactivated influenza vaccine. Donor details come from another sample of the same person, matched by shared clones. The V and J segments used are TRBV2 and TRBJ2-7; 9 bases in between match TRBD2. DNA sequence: TGTGCCAGCATTGTAGCGGGAGCTCTCTCCTACGAGCAGTACTTC. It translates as CASIVAGALSYEQYF. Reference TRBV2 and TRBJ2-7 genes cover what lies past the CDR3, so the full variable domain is EPEVTQTPSHQVTQMGQEVILRCVPISNHLYFYWYRQILGQKVEFLVSFYNNEISEKSEIFDDQFSVERPDGSNFTLKIRSTKLEDSAMYFCASIVAGALSYEQYFGPGTRLTVT.